Sequencing of this T cell receptor (beta chain) was carried out in a study of OX40 agonist ivuxolimab in advanced cancers. The assay was immunoSEQ multiplex PCR, and TCRdb's table has in-frame clones only and misses some. Of more than 80,000 clones in the sample, around 84% were seen once. The origin of this receptor is an adult with an advanced solid tumor such as melanoma, head and neck, liver or kidney cancer. The sequencing here drew on CD4+ or CD8+ T cells sorted from blood, taken in a trial of the OX40 agonist ivuxolimab.

DNA of the CDR3: TGTGCCAGCTCACCACGGGGTCTAGCCCTCGATGAGCAGTTCTTC. This translates into CASSPRGLALDEQFF. V is TRBV18 and J is TRBJ2-1; weak D call: TRBD2 (5 bases). Germline loops: CDR1 KGHSH, CDR2 LQKENI. The CDR3 is 15 residues long. The germline V and J ends were trimmed by 1 base and 8 bases, with 15 bases remaining between them.